This T cell receptor beta chain was recovered during a study of blood T cell repertoires in COVID-19. Study-wide context: The samples span acute and convalescent COVID-19 from the United States, Italy and Spain.

The table came from immunoSEQ multiplex PCR; TCRdb's copy has only in-frame clones and leaves some out. Of about 95,000 clones listed, under 90% were seen once; the top ten hold over 5%. Germline lookup yields CDR1 SGHRS and CDR2 YFSETQ. The V and J ends lost 0 bases and 1 base respectively, with 7 bases between them. The CDR3 consists of 15 residues. V and J are TRBV5-1 and TRBJ2-2; the D is unclear. Material: peripheral blood. The receptor was isolated from a man aged 55 to 70 with COVID-19, enrolled during active disease. CDR3 DNA: TGCGCCAGCAGCTTGGACGGTGAGAACACCGGGGAGCTGTTTTTT. Translating it yields CASSLDGENTGELFF.